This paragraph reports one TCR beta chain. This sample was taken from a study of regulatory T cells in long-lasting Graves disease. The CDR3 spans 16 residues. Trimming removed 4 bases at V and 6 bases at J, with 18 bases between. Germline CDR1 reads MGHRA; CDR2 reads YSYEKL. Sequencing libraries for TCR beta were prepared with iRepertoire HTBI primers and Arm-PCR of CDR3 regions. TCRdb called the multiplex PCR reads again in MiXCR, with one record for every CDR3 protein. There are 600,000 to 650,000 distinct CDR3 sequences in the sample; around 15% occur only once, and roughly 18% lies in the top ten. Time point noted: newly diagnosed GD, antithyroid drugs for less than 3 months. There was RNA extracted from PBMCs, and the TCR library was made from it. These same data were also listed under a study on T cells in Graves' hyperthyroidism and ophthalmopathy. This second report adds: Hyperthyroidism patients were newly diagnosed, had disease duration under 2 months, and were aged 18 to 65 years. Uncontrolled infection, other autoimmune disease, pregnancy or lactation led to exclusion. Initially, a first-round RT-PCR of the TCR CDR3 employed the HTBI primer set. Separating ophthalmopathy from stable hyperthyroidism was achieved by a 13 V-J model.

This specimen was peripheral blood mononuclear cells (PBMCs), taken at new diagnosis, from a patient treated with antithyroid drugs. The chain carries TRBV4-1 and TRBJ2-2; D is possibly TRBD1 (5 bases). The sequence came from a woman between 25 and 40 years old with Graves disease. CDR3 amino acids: CASSLHPSGFPGELFF. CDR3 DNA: TGCGCCAGCAGCCTCCACCCCTCAGGGTTCCCCGGGGAGCTGTTTTTT.